This T cell receptor (beta chain) was sequenced in a study of graft-versus-host responses after intestinal transplantation. In the study overall: Tacrolimus plus steroids were given to all recipients for roughly three years, preceded by anti-thymocyte globulin induction. Study-wide results and caveats: Researchers found GvH clones in recipient marrow, and some showed up first in ileum or blood. Peak circulating GvH clone levels were associated with early post-transplant HvG declines.

V was pared by 4 bases and J by 10 bases, with 21 bases between. Germline CDR1 reads SGHNT; CDR2 reads YYREEE (reference sequence). The CDR3 totals 15 residues. This clone showed up just a few times. Its antigen is unidentified. The method was immunoSEQ multiplex PCR; TCRdb's version includes in-frame clones alone and lacks a portion of them. The sample includes 55,000 to 75,000 clones, nearly 85% of them seen just once. The gene calls are TRBV5-4 and TRBJ2-1; possible D gene TRBD1, 5 bases. This clonotype was sampled from a human donor who was the organ donor for an intestinal transplant. The sequencing used unstimulated CD4+ T cells sorted from spleen or lymph node cells, collected before transplant. CDR3 in amino acids: CASSPPDTSLHEQFF. The CDR3 DNA reads as TGTGCCAGCAGCCCTCCGGACACCAGCTTGCACGAGCAGTTCTTC.